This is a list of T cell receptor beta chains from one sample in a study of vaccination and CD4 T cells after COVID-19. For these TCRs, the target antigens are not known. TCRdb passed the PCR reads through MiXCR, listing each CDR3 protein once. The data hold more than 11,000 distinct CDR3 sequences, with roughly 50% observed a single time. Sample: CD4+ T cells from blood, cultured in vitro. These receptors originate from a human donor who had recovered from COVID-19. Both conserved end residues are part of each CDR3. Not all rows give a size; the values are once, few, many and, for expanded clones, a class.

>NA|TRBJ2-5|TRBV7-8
CASSLRTSGGPTPETQYF
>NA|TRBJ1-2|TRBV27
CASRTTNYGYTF
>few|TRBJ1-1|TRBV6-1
CASSGGGGAGTEAFF
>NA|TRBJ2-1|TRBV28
CASRFSSGNPNEQFF
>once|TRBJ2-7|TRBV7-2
CASSPYISYEQYF
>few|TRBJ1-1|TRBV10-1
CASSATAGITEAFF
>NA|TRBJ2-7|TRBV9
CASSVEGGWVVGYYEQYF
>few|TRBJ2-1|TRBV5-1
CASSLAVTGGDNEQFF
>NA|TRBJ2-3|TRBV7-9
CASSFGGGRADTQYF
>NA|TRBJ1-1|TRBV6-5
CASSYRGFPNTEAFF
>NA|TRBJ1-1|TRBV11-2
CASSLRGDRGRNTEAFF
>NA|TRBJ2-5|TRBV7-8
CASNEGTSGVETQYF
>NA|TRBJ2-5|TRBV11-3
CASSSGAETQYF
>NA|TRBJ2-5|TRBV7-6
CASSQVEAGGQETQYF
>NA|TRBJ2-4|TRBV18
CASSPNQGQSAKNIQYF
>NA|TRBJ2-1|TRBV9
CASSAPGRAVGNEQFF
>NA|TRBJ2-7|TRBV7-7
CASSLARGPSYEQYF
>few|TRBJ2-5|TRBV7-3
CASSPTGGGETQYF
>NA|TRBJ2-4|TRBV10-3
CAISESRDIQYF
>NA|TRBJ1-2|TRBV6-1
CASGSGPDWDGYTF
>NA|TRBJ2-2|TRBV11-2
CASSPGRPDTGELFF
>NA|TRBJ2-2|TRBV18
CASSPQTPNTGELFF
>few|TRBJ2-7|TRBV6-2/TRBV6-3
CASSYRGRGLGSYEQYF
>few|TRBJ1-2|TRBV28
CASSSRRVGGYTF
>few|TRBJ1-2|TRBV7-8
CASSLQWDRSNYGYTF
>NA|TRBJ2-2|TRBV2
CASILTGAVTGELFF
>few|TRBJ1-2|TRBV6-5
CASSYGTYGYTF
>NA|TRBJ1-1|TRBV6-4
CASRQTGGASGAFF
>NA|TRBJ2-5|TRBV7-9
CASSLDRRETQYF
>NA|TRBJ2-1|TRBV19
CASSIGRQGTTLNEQFF
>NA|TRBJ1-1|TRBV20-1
CSARDRVRGQAEAFF
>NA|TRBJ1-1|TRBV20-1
CSASRQGTEAFF
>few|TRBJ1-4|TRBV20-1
CSARPDGEKLFF
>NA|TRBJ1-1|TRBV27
CASSTPRSTEAFF
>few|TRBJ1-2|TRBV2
CASSDAAGYGYTF
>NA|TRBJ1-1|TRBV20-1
CSAVTGGDTEAFF
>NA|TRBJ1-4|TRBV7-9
CASSVGTGQKLFF
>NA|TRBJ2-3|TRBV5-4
CASSLAVEGATQYF
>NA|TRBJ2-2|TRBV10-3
CAISMTGASTGELFF
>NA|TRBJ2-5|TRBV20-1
CSARVGQGRKTQYF
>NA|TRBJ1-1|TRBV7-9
CASSLATGGFMNTEAFF
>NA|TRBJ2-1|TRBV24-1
CATSGDRTLYNEQFF
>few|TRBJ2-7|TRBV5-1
CASSSRTGGPEQYF
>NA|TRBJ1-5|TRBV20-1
CSAGQMKGTNQPQHF
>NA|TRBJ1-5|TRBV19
CASSPTGRANQPQHF
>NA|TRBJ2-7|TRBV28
CASSTGGYEQYF
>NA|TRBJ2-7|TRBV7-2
CASSTRGRGQMGEQYF
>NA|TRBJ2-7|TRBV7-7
CASSLSTDSYEQYF
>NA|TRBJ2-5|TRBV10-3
CAISEGPGTQYF
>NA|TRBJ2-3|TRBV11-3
CASSLHTDTQYF
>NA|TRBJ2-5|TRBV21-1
CASSKSHRDTRPETQYF
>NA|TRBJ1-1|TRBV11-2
CASSALNQGRFAEAFF
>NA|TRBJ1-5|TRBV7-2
CASTIRGVQQPQHF
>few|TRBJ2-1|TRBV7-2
CASSSKSSYNEQFF
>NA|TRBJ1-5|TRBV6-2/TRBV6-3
CASRPGGNQPQHF